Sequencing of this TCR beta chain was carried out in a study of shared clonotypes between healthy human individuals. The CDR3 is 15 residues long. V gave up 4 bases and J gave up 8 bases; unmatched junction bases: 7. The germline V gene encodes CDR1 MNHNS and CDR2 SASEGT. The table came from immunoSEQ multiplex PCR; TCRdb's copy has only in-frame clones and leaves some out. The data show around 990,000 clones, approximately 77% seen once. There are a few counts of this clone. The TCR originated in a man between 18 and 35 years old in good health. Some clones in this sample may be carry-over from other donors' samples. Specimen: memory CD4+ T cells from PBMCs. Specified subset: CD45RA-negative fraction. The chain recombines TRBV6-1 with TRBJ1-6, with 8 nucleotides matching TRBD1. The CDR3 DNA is TGTGCCAGCAGTGCCTGGACAGGGAGTTATTCACCCCTCCACTTT. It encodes CASSAWTGSYSPLHF.